This TCR beta chain emerged from a study of long-term antiretroviral therapy in people with HIV. Version v3.0 of the immunoSEQ assay was performed at survey level. Using immunoSEQ multiplex PCR, the repertoire was profiled, and TCRdb retains in-frame clones only, with some absent. Counted here are tens of thousands of clones, approximately 86% occurring once; the ten biggest clones make up around 10%. Germline CDR1 and CDR2: KGHSH and LQKENI. The CDR3 is made up of 15 amino acids. Trimming shortened V by 0 bases and J by 1 base, and 10 bases separated the two germline ends. The J gene is TRBJ2-7, the V gene TRBV18; the D call may be TRBD1 or TRBD2 (5 bases each). The source material was unsorted PBMCs, sampled less than 2.5 years after starting antiretroviral therapy. The source is a man between 40 and 49 years old with HIV. CDR3: CASSPPGPISYEQYF. CDR3 nucleotide sequence: TGTGCCAGCTCACCACCGGGACCAATATCCTACGAGCAGTACTTC.